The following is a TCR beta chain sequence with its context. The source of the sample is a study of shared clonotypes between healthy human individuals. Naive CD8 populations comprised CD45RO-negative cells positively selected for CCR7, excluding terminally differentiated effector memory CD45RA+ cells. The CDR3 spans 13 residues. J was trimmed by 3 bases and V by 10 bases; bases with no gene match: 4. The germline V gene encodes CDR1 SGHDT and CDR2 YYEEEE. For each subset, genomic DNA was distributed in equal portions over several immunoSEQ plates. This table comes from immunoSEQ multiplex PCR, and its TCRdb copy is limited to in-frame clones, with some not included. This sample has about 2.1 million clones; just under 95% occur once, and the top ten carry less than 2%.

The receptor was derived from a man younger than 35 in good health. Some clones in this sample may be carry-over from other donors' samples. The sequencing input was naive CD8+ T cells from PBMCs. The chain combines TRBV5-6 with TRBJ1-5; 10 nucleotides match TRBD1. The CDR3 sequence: CASGQGPNQPQHF. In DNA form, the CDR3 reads TGTGCCTCGGGACAGGGGCCCAATCAGCCCCAGCATTTT.